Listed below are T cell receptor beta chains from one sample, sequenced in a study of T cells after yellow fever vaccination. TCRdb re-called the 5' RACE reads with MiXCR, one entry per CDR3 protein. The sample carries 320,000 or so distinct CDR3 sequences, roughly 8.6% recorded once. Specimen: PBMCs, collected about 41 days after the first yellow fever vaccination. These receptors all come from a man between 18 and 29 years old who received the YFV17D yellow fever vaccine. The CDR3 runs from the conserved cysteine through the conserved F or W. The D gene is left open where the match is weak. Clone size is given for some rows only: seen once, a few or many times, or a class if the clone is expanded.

cdr3_nt: TGCGCCAGCAGCGGGTCGTTTGATACGCAGTATTTT
cdr3_aa: CASSGSFDTQYF
clone_size: .
v_call: TRBV5-1
d_call: .
j_call: TRBJ2-3

cdr3_nt: TGTGCCAGCTCCCCTCGACCCCTCAATGGCTACACCTTC
cdr3_aa: CASSPRPLNGYTF
clone_size: few
v_call: TRBV18
d_call: .
j_call: TRBJ1-2

cdr3_nt: TGTGCCAGCAGAAGAGCGGGGGCGGTCCACGAGCAGTACTTC
cdr3_aa: CASRRAGAVHEQYF
clone_size: .
v_call: TRBV27
d_call: TRBD2
j_call: TRBJ2-7

cdr3_nt: TGTGCCAGCAGCTTGGACCTCGGGACTGTGAACACTGAAGCTTTCTTT
cdr3_aa: CASSLDLGTVNTEAFF
clone_size: .
v_call: TRBV5-5
d_call: .
j_call: TRBJ1-1

cdr3_nt: TGTGCCAGCAGTTTATCCTACACTGAAGCTTTCTTT
cdr3_aa: CASSLSYTEAFF
clone_size: .
v_call: TRBV12-3/TRBV12-4
d_call: .
j_call: TRBJ1-1

cdr3_nt: TGTGCCACCAGTGATGGTAGGGGGGAGCAGTTCTTC
cdr3_aa: CATSDGRGEQFF
clone_size: few
v_call: TRBV24-1
d_call: .
j_call: TRBJ2-1

cdr3_nt: TGTGCCAGCAGTATCTCTACCTCCCCCGGGACCCAGTACTTC
cdr3_aa: CASSISTSPGTQYF
clone_size: .
v_call: TRBV2
d_call: .
j_call: TRBJ2-5

cdr3_nt: TGTGCCAGCAGTTTTACAGGATCTAACTATGGCTACACCTTC
cdr3_aa: CASSFTGSNYGYTF
clone_size: few
v_call: TRBV12-3/TRBV12-4
d_call: .
j_call: TRBJ1-2

cdr3_nt: TGCGCCAGCAGCCAAGATGGGTCCGGGACTCCCTCCTACAATGAGCAGTTCTTC
cdr3_aa: CASSQDGSGTPSYNEQFF
clone_size: few
v_call: TRBV4-3
d_call: .
j_call: TRBJ2-1

cdr3_nt: TGTGCCAGCAGCTTAATTTGGGGGCCGTATAGCAATCAGCCCCAGCATTTT
cdr3_aa: CASSLIWGPYSNQPQHF
clone_size: many
v_call: TRBV7-2
d_call: .
j_call: TRBJ1-5

cdr3_nt: TGTGCCAGCAGGACCGGGACAGGGAACACCGGGGAGCTGTTTTTT
cdr3_aa: CASRTGTGNTGELFF
clone_size: many
v_call: TRBV7-2
d_call: TRBD1
j_call: TRBJ2-2

cdr3_nt: TGTGCCAGCAGTGAAATTCTTACAGGGGACTATGGCTACACCTTC
cdr3_aa: CASSEILTGDYGYTF
clone_size: few
v_call: TRBV6-1
d_call: TRBD1
j_call: TRBJ1-2

cdr3_nt: TGTGCCAGCAGCTCAGGGACTAGCGGGGGGCAGGGAGCGGAAGAGACCCAGTACTTC
cdr3_aa: CASSSGTSGGQGAEETQYF
clone_size: many
v_call: TRBV11-2
d_call: TRBD2
j_call: TRBJ2-5

cdr3_nt: TGCAGTGCTCCGAAAAATGAGCAGTTCTTC
cdr3_aa: CSAPKNEQFF
clone_size: .
v_call: TRBV20-1
d_call: .
j_call: TRBJ2-1

cdr3_nt: TGTGCCAGCTCACCAAGGACAGGGGAAGAGACCCAGTACTTC
cdr3_aa: CASSPRTGEETQYF
clone_size: many
v_call: TRBV18
d_call: TRBD1
j_call: TRBJ2-5

cdr3_nt: TGTGCCAGCAGCGTGGGTGGGGGCGGGGAGACCCAGTACTTC
cdr3_aa: CASSVGGGGETQYF
clone_size: many
v_call: TRBV9
d_call: .
j_call: TRBJ2-5

cdr3_nt: TGTGCCAGCAGCGCAGCATTAAGCTCTGGGGCCAACGTCCTGACTTTC
cdr3_aa: CASSAALSSGANVLTF
clone_size: few
v_call: TRBV9
d_call: .
j_call: TRBJ2-6

cdr3_nt: TGTGCCAGCAGCTTGGTAGGGTTTCGGGGGAATGAGCAGTTCTTC
cdr3_aa: CASSLVGFRGNEQFF
clone_size: few
v_call: TRBV5-4
d_call: .
j_call: TRBJ2-1

cdr3_nt: TGTGCCAGCAGTTCCAGGGGGCAAGGAGAGACCCAGTACTTC
cdr3_aa: CASSSRGQGETQYF
clone_size: few
v_call: TRBV12-3/TRBV12-4
d_call: TRBD1
j_call: TRBJ2-5

cdr3_nt: TGTGCCAGCAGTTACTGGGGGACAAACACAGATACGCAGTATTTT
cdr3_aa: CASSYWGTNTDTQYF
clone_size: .
v_call: TRBV6-2/TRBV6-3
d_call: .
j_call: TRBJ2-3

cdr3_nt: TGCAGTGCTACGGGGGGCTCTCTTTTCTACAATGAGCAGTTCTTC
cdr3_aa: CSATGGSLFYNEQFF
clone_size: .
v_call: TRBV20-1
d_call: .
j_call: TRBJ2-1